This T cell receptor beta chain was captured by sequencing in a study of T cell responses to AZD1222 COVID-19 vaccine. Study results and limitations: Spike-spanning, vaccine-associated CD4 TCRs were dominant at 160-218 and 743-854. Elevations in Spike-specific TCR breadth and depth followed administration of two AZD1222 doses. Donors, mostly white British, included more females; clonal diversity was possibly underestimated. Sampling that yielded the repertoires occurred only after the peak T cell response.

This CDR3 region has 16 residues. Germline values: CDR1 LGHDT, CDR2 YNNKEL (reference sequence). With 0 bases clipped from V and 6 bases from J, the junction kept 5 bases outside the gene matches. Profiling relied on immunoSEQ multiplex PCR, and the TCRdb table lists in-frame clones only, not all of them. The repertoire holds 100,000 to 150,000 clones, roughly 92% seen once, with 0.9% to 1.4% in the top ten. Only a few counts were recorded for this clone. Its specificity is not known. This receptor was obtained from an adult who received the AZD1222 COVID-19 vaccine. The sample here was peripheral blood, taken 28 days after the second AZD1222 dose. This chain joins TRBV3-1 (or the pseudogene TRBV3-2) and TRBJ1-6, with 7 bases matching TRBD1. The CDR3 DNA follows: TGTGCCAGCAGCCAAGAACAGGGGATCGGTAATTCACCCCTCCACTTT. Protein: CASSQEQGIGNSPLHF.